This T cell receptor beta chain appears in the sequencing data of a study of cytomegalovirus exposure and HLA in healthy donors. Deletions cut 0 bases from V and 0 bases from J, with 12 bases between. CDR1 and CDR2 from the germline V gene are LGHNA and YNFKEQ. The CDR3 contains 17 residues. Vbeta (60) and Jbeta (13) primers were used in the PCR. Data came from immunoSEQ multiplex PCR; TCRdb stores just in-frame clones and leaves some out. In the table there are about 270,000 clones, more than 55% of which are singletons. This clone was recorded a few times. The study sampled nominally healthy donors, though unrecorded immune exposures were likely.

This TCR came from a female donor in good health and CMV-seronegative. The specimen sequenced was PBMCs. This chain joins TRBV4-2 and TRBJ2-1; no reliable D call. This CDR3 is CASSQDRASSSYNEQFF. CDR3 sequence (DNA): TGTGCCAGCAGCCAAGATAGAGCGAGTTCCTCCTACAATGAGCAGTTCTTC.